Below are 27 T cell receptor beta chains sequenced from a single sample in a study of blood T cell repertoires in COVID-19. Clones were read by immunoSEQ multiplex PCR, and TCRdb kept only the in-frame ones, dropping some. The sample shows around 170,000 clones, approximately 84% of them seen only once. Sequenced: peripheral blood. The source is a woman of 80 years or more with acute or convalescent COVID-19.

The table lists this clone with a few counts. This chain connects TRBV5-4 to TRBJ1-3; the D is unclear. The CDR3 sequence is 14 residues long. The V and J ends lost 0 bases and 2 bases respectively, with 6 bases between them. The germline CDR1 and CDR2 sequences are SGHNT and YYREEE (reference sequence). CDR3 coding DNA: TGTGCCAGCAGCTTGGTTCCAGCTGGAAACACCATATATTTT. Its protein product is CASSLVPAGNTIYF.

The chain is built from TRBV7-9 and TRBJ2-7, with D tentatively TRBD2 (6 bases). Trimming removed 3 bases from V and 2 bases from J, with 14 bases in between. The CDR3 contains 15 residues. The germline V gene has CDR1 SEHNR and CDR2 FQNEAQ (reference sequence). In DNA form, the CDR3 reads TGTGCCAGCAGCTTCCGCTTAGCGGAAACCTACGAGCAGTACTTC. Its protein product is CASSFRLAETYEQYF.

The V gene is TRBV6-6, the J gene TRBJ2-7; 15 bases are a match to TRBD2. From germline, CDR1 is MNHNY and CDR2 SVGAGI (reference sequence). V trimming: 5 bases; J trimming: 4 bases; junction bases outside the gene matches: 9. The CDR3 is 17 amino acids. CDR3 sequence (DNA): TGTGCCAGCAGTCGGACTAGCGGGGGGGCGGTAGGGTACGAGCAGTACTTC. It codes for CASSRTSGGAVGYEQYF.

The genes are TRBV30 and TRBJ2-7; the D is unclear. With 0 bases removed from V and 2 bases from J, the gap between germline ends came to 5 bases. Germline lookup yields CDR1 GTSNPN and CDR2 SVGIG (reference sequence). CDR3 length: 12 residues. CDR3 nucleotides: TGTGCCTGGAGTGTACTGACCTACGAGCAGTACTTC. It yields the protein CAWSVLTYEQYF.

The chain joins TRBV2 to TRBJ1-1; TRBD1 is a possible D gene (5 bases). The CDR3 consists of 13 residues. Germline lookup yields CDR1 SNHLY and CDR2 FYNNEI. V lost 7 bases and J lost 1, with 10 bases in between. The CDR3 protein is CASMLTENTEAFF. CDR3 bases: TGTGCCAGCATGTTGACAGAGAACACTGAAGCTTTCTTT. The full variable domain, its missing parts supplied by reference TRBV2 and TRBJ1-1, is EPEVTQTPSHQVTQMGQEVILRCVPISNHLYFYWYRQILGQKVEFLVSFYNNEISEKSEIFDDQFSVERPDGSNFTLKIRSTKLEDSAMYFCASMLTENTEAFFGQGTRLTVV.

J is TRBJ2-7 and V is TRBV10-1, with D possibly being TRBD2 (5 bases). V lost 5 bases to trimming and J lost 1 base, with 15 bases between them. The CDR3 has 15 residues. Looked up from germline, CDR1 is WNHNN and CDR2 is SYGVQD (reference sequence). Here the CDR3 DNA reads TGCGCCAGCAGTAAGGGAGTGGCCTCATCCTACGAGCAGTACTTC. Its protein is CASSKGVASSYEQYF.

DNA of the CDR3: TGTGCCAGCAGCTTAGGGGGAGACACCGGGGAGCTGTTTTTT. Amino acids: CASSLGGDTGELFF. The chain joins TRBV7-2 to TRBJ2-2, with D tentatively TRBD2 (5 bases). The CDR3 loop spans 14 amino acids. Looked up from germline, CDR1 is SGHTA and CDR2 is FQGNSA. Trimming stripped 1 base from V and 3 bases from J, with 6 bases between.

V and J are TRBV7-3 and TRBJ2-1; 8 bases map to TRBD1. Germline CDR1 SGHTA, CDR2 FQGTGA. The CDR3 is made up of 14 amino acids. The junction had 7 bases not matched to a gene; V was cut back by 5 bases and J by 7 bases. The CDR3 DNA follows: TGTGCCAGCAGCGCGACAGGGGCAAAAAATGAGCAGTTCTTC. This gives the protein CASSATGAKNEQFF.

The chain employs TRBV30 and TRBJ1-1; no clear D gene. Between the trimmed V and J ends, which lost 0 bases and 11 bases, there was a span of 10 bases. The CDR3 length is 11 residues. Germline loops: CDR1 GTSNPN, CDR2 SVGIG (reference sequence). CDR3 nucleotides: TGTGCCTGGAGTGTACCCCGCGGCGCTTTCTTT. Protein sequence: CAWSVPRGAFF. Combining the CDR3 with reference TRBV30 and TRBJ1-1 gives the whole variable domain SQTIHQWPATLVQPVGSPLSLECTVEGTSNPNLYWYRQAAGRGLQLLFYSVGIGQISSEVPQNLSASRPQDRQFILSSKKLLLSDSGFYLCAWSVPRGAFFGQGTRLTVV.

The chain combines TRBV5-1 with TRBJ2-7; TRBD1 matches 10 bases. The CDR3 length is 15 residues. Germline values: CDR1 SGHRS, CDR2 YFSETQ. With V trimmed by 0 bases and J by 5 bases, 5 bases remained unmatched. CDR3: CASSLGYGTGDEQYF. DNA of the CDR3: TGCGCCAGCAGCTTGGGGTACGGGACAGGGGACGAGCAGTACTTC.

V is TRBV3-1 (or the pseudogene TRBV3-2) and J is TRBJ2-1, with 13 bases lining up with TRBD2. CDR1 is LGHDT and CDR2 is YNNKEL in the germline V gene (reference sequence). CDR3 size: 15 residues. V lost 4 bases, J lost 6 bases, and 3 bases stayed unmatched. CDR3 sequence reads: CASSLGTSGVNEQFF. In DNA form, the CDR3 reads TGTGCCAGCAGCCTCGGGACTAGCGGGGTCAATGAGCAGTTCTTC.

This clone was counted a few times. The sample contains more than one DNA sequence encoding this CDR3. The rearrangement joins TRBV19 to TRBJ1-5; tentative D call: TRBD1 (5 bases). The CDR3 loop spans 15 amino acids. Trimming pared 0 bases from V and 2 bases from J, leaving 8 bases between. In germline, CDR1 is LNHDA, CDR2 SQIVND (reference sequence). CDR3 residues: CASSIEGLGNQPQHF. The CDR3 region has the DNA TGTGCCAGTAGTATAGAGGGGCTGGGCAATCAGCCCCAGCATTTT. The complete variable domain, with remaining parts taken from reference TRBV19 and TRBJ1-5, reads DGGITQSPKYLFRKEGQNVTLSCEQNLNHDAMYWYRQDPGQGLRLIYYSQIVNDFQKGDIAEGYSVSREKKESFPLTVTSAQKNPTAFYLCASSIEGLGNQPQHFGDGTRLSIL.

V gene TRBV7-9 combines with J gene TRBJ1-1; the match to TRBD1 covers 10 bases. The germline gives CDR1 SEHNR, CDR2 FQNEAQ (reference sequence). V lost 4 bases and J lost 10; bases outside the gene matches: 6. The CDR3 covers 13 residues. CDR3 loop: CASSSGQGRSAFF. Written as DNA, the CDR3 is TGTGCCAGCAGCTCGGGACAGGGGCGATCAGCTTTCTTT.

This chain links TRBV4-1 with TRBJ1-1; D may be TRBD1 (5 bases). The CDR3 is made up of 13 amino acids. CDR1 is MGHRA, CDR2 YSYEKL, per germline. Trimming took off 4 bases at V and 5 bases at J, with 11 bases between the two ends. CDR3 coding DNA: TGCGCCAGCAGCCGCATGCAGGGAACTGAAGCTTTCTTT. Residues: CASSRMQGTEAFF.

For the CDR3, the DNA is TGTGCCAGCAGCTTCTTACAGACCATGAACACTGAAGCTTTCTTT. This translates into CASSFLQTMNTEAFF. This chain uses TRBV5-5 with TRBJ1-1; no clear D. Germline CDR1 SGHKS, CDR2 YYEKEE (reference sequence). This CDR3 comprises 15 residues. V lost 2 bases, J lost 0 bases, and 11 bases lay in between. Based on the CDR3 plus reference TRBV5-5 and TRBJ1-1, the full variable domain is DAGVTQSPTHLIKTRGQQVTLRCSPISGHKSVSWYQQVLGQGPQFIFQYYEKEERGRGNFPDRFSARQFPNYSSELNVNALLLGDSALYLCASSFLQTMNTEAFFGQGTRLTVV.

This clone was seen a few times. This sequence joins TRBV19 and TRBJ1-4; TRBD1 aligns across 8 bases. CDR3 length: 14 residues. After removal of 7 bases from V and 8 bases from J, the junction contained 9 bases not matched to a gene. The germline CDR1 and CDR2 sequences are LNHDA and SQIVND (reference sequence). The CDR3 reads CASIQGQGDEKLFF. In DNA form, the CDR3 reads TGTGCCAGTATCCAAGGACAGGGAGACGAAAAACTGTTTTTT.

This rearrangement joins TRBV5-1 to TRBJ1-1, with D hard to call. Germline values: CDR1 SGHRS, CDR2 YFSETQ. V gave up 4 bases and J gave up 1 base, with 11 bases separating them. The CDR3 spans 14 residues. This chain's CDR3 is CASSPNSGNTEAFF. The CDR3 DNA is TGCGCCAGCAGCCCGAACTCAGGGAACACTGAAGCTTTCTTT.

The chain uses TRBV18 and TRBJ2-7; TRBD2 is a possible D gene (6 bases). Looked up from germline, CDR1 is KGHSH and CDR2 is LQKENI. This CDR3 is built from 14 residues. V dropped 3 bases and J dropped 3 bases, with 12 bases sitting between them. CDR3 in DNA: TGTGCCAGCTCACCGCGGGACGGATTCTACGAGCAGTACTTC. It yields the protein CASSPRDGFYEQYF.

This chain uses TRBV28 with TRBJ2-1, with 8 bases aligning to TRBD2. This CDR3 region has 15 residues. The germline gives CDR1 MDHEN, CDR2 SYDVKM. Trimming removed 5 bases from V and 0 bases from J; junction bases left unmatched: 3. In DNA, the CDR3 is TGTGCCAGCAGTCGCAGCGGGAGCTCCTACAATGAGCAGTTCTTC. Translated: CASSRSGSSYNEQFF.

This chain joins TRBV7-8 and TRBJ2-5; D perhaps matches TRBD2 (5 bases). Germline CDR1 SGHVS, CDR2 FQNEAQ. This CDR3 spans 14 amino acids. V gave up 3 bases and J gave up 1 base, with 9 bases separating them. The CDR3 region is CASSLRETQETQYF. The CDR3 bases are TGTGCCAGCAGCTTGAGGGAGACCCAAGAGACCCAGTACTTC.

In its sample, this clone was seen once. J is TRBJ2-7 and V is TRBV7-9; weak D call: TRBD1 (6 bases). CDR3 length: 14 residues. Germline lookup yields CDR1 SEHNR and CDR2 FQNEAQ (reference sequence). The V end was cut by 4 bases, the J end by 3 bases, with 13 bases between. The CDR3 bases are TGTGCCAGCAGCTCTACAACGGGACACTACGAGCAGTACTTC. Protein: CASSSTTGHYEQYF. The full variable domain, in which reference TRBV7-9 and TRBJ2-7 provide the parts outside the CDR3, is DTGVSQNPRHKITKRGQNVTFRCDPISEHNRLYWYRQTLGQGPEFLTYFQNEAQLEKSRLLSDRFSAERPKGSFSTLEIQRTEQGDSAMYLCASSSTTGHYEQYFGPGTRLTVT.

V gene TRBV24-1 combines with J gene TRBJ1-1; TRBD1 matches at 7 bases. Trimming at V came to 2 bases and at J to 1 base, leaving 3 bases not matched to a gene. The CDR3 covers 15 residues. Per germline, CDR1 KGHDR and CDR2 SFDVKD. The CDR3 loop reads CATSDSDRTNTEAFF. CDR3 nucleotides: TGTGCCACCAGTGATTCGGACAGGACGAACACTGAAGCTTTCTTT.

Here the CDR3 reads CASSSTGGALDEQFF. Written as DNA, the CDR3 is TGCGCCAGCAGCTCTACAGGGGGCGCCTTAGATGAGCAGTTCTTC. This chain uses TRBV5-1 with TRBJ2-1, with 9 bases matching TRBD1. V trimming: 3 bases; J trimming: 8 bases; junction bases outside the gene matches: 9. The length of the CDR3 is 15 residues. Germline V gives CDR1 SGHRS, CDR2 YFSETQ.

On this clone itself: The same CDR3 arises from other DNA sequences in this sample as well. The chain carries TRBV7-2 and TRBJ1-5; tentatively, D is TRBD1 (5 bases). V lost 0 bases and J lost 3, with 9 bases in between. CDR3 length: 15 amino acids. Germline-derived CDR1 and CDR2 are SGHTA and FQGNSA. CDR3 nucleotide sequence: TGTGCCAGCAGCTTAGCGGGCAGGGTCAATCAGCCCCAGCATTTT. It codes for CASSLAGRVNQPQHF.

The chain combines TRBV19 with TRBJ2-1, with unresolved D. V lost 3 bases and J 3 bases, leaving 3 bases between the germline ends. The CDR3 runs to 12 residues. From germline, CDR1 is LNHDA and CDR2 SQIVND (reference sequence). This chain's CDR3 is CASSMRYNEQFF. The CDR3 DNA sequence: TGTGCCAGTAGTATGCGCTACAATGAGCAGTTCTTC.

This rearrangement joins TRBV6-4 to TRBJ2-1; the match to TRBD2 covers 7 bases. Germline CDR1 is MRHNA and CDR2 is SNTAGT. There are 15 residues in the CDR3. V lost 6 bases to trimming and J lost 2 bases; unmatched junction nucleotides: 7. The CDR3, as DNA: TGTGCCAGCAGGCCTCTAGCGGAGACCTACAATGAGCAGTTCTTC. Translated: CASRPLAETYNEQFF.

Written as DNA, the CDR3 is TGTGCTAGTGGCCGGCGGCAGCAAGTCGGGGGGCGGAACTACGAGCAGTACTTC. Translating it yields CASGRRQQVGGRNYEQYF. The chain carries TRBV12-5 and TRBJ2-7; D possibly corresponds to TRBD2 (7 bases). Germline V CDR1 and CDR2: LGHNT, FRNRAP. This CDR3 has 18 amino acids. V was clipped by 6 bases and J by 3 bases, with 27 bases between them.